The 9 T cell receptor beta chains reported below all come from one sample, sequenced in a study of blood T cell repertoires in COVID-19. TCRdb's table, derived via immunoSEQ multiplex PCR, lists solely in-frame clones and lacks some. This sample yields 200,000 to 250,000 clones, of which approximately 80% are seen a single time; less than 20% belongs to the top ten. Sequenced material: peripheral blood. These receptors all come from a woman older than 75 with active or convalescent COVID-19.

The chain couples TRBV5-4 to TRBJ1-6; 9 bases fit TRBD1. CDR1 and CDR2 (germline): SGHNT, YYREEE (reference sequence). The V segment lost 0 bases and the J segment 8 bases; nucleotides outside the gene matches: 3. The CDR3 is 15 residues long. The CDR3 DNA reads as TGTGCCAGCAGCTTGGATGGGACAGGGTATTCACCCCTCCACTTT. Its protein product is CASSLDGTGYSPLHF.

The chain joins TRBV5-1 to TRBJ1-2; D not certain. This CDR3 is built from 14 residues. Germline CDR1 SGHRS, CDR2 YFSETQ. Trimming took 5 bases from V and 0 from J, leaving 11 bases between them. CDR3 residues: CASSSQAANYGYTF. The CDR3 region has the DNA TGCGCCAGCAGTTCGCAGGCAGCTAACTATGGCTACACCTTC.

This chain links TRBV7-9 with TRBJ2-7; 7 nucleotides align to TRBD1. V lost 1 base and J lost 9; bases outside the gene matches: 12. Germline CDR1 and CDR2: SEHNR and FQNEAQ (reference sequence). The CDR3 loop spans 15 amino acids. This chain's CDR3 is CASSLGWAPQGRQYF. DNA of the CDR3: TGTGCCAGCAGCTTAGGGTGGGCCCCACAGGGGCGGCAGTACTTC.

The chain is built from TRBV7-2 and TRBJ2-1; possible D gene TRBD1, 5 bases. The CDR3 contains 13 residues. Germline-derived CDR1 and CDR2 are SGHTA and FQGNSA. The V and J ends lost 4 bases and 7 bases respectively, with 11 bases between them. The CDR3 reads CASSSDTGNEQFF. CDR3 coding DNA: TGTGCCAGCAGCTCGGACACTGGTAATGAGCAGTTCTTC.

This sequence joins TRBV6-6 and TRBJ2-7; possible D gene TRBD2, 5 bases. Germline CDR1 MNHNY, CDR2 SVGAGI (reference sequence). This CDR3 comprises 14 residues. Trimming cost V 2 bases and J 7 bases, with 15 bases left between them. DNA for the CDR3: TGTGCCAGCAGTTACGCCGCTAGCCTTGGTGAGCAGTACTTC. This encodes CASSYAASLGEQYF.

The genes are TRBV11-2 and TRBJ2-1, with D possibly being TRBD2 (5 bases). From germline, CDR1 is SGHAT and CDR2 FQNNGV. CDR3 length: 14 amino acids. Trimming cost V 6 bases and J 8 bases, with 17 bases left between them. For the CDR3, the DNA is TGTGCCAGCAGTCCCCCTCGTAGCGCCCATGAGCAGTTCTTC. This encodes CASSPPRSAHEQFF. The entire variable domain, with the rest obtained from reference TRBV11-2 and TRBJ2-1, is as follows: EAGVAQSPRYKIIEKRQSVAFWCNPISGHATLYWYQQILGQGPKLLIQFQNNGVVDDSQLPKDRFSAERLKGVDSTLKIQPAKLEDSAVYLCASSPPRSAHEQFFGPGTRLTVL.

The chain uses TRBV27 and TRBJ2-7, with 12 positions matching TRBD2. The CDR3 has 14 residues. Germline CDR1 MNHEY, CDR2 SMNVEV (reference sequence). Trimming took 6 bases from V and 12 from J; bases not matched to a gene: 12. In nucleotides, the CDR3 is TGTGCCAGCAGGACTAGCGGGGGCCATATGAAGTGGTACTTC. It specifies CASRTSGGHMKWYF.

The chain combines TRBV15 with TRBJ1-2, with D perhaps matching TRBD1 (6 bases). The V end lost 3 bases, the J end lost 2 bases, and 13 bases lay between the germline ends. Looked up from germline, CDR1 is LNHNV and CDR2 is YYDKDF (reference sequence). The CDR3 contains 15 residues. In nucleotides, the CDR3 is TGTGCCACCAGCAGGGTAGAGACAGGAAACTATGGCTACACCTTC. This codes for CATSRVETGNYGYTF.

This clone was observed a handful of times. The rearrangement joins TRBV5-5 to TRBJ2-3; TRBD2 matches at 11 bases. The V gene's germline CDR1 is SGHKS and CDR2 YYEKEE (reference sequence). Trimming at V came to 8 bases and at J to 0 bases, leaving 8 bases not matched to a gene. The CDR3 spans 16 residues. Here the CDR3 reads CASRITSGGSTDTQYF. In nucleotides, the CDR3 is TGTGCCAGTCGTATAACTAGCGGGGGTAGCACAGATACGCAGTATTTT. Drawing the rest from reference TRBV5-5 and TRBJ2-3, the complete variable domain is DAGVTQSPTHLIKTRGQQVTLRCSPISGHKSVSWYQQVLGQGPQFIFQYYEKEERGRGNFPDRFSARQFPNYSSELNVNALLLGDSALYLCASRITSGGSTDTQYFGPGTRLTVL.